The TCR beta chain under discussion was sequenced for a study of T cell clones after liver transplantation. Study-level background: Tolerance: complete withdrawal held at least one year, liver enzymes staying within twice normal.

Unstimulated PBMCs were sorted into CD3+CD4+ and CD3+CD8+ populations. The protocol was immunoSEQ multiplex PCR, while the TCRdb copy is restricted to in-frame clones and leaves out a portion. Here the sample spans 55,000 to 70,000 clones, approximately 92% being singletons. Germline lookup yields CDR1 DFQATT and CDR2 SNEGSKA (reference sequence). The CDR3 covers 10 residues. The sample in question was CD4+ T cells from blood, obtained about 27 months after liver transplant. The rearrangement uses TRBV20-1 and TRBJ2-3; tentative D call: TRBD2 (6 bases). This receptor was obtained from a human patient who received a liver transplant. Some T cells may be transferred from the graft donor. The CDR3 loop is CSGGQDTQYF. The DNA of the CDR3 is TGCAGCGGAGGGCAGGATACGCAGTATTTT.